Listed here are 32 T cell receptor beta chains from one sample, sequenced in a study of regulatory T cells in long-lasting Graves disease. Time point denoted: newly diagnosed GD, antithyroid drugs for less than 3 months. PBMC-extracted RNA yielded the TCR library. Researchers made TCR beta libraries by using iRepertoire HTBI primers and running Arm-PCR on CDR3 regions. TCRdb independently ran MiXCR on the multiplex PCR reads; one entry per CDR3 protein. The data hold about 500,000 distinct CDR3 sequences, with about 16% observed a single time. These same data were also listed under a study on T cells in Graves' hyperthyroidism and ophthalmopathy.

The specimen was peripheral blood mononuclear cells (PBMCs), collected at new diagnosis, from a patient treated with antithyroid drugs. These receptors all stem from a man in his forties with Graves disease.

The chain carries TRBV2 and TRBJ1-6, with TRBD1 matching over 7 bases. Germline-derived CDR1 and CDR2 are SNHLY and FYNNEI. The CDR3 runs to 18 residues. With V trimmed by 6 bases and J by 6 bases, 17 bases remained unmatched. As DNA, the CDR3 is TGTGCCAGCAGCTTACTTTTCCCAGGACAGGCTTCTAATTCACCCCTCCACTTT. Translated: CASSLLFPGQASNSPLHF.

The CDR3 DNA follows: TGTGCCAGCAGCTTAGGACTCTATGAAAAACTGTTTTTT. Translated: CASSLGLYEKLFF. The chain has TRBV7-2 and TRBJ1-4, with D uncertain. The ends were cut back, 1 base at V and 6 bases at J, with 6 bases in the middle. CDR3 length equals 13 residues. The germline gives CDR1 SGHTA, CDR2 FQGNSA.

CDR3 sequence reads: CASSVNVGNEQFF. CDR3 DNA sequence: TGTGCCAGCAGCGTAAATGTAGGTAATGAGCAGTTCTTC. The chain combines TRBV9 with TRBJ2-1; D is undetermined. Germline CDR1 is SGDLS and CDR2 is YYNGEE. Trimming left V 1 base short and J 7 bases short, with 9 bases between. The CDR3 loop spans 13 amino acids.

In nucleotides, the CDR3 is TGTGCCAGCTCACCTTACTTGGCCTACGAGCAGTACTTC. Translation gives CASSPYLAYEQYF. This chain connects TRBV18 to TRBJ2-7; D remains unclear. The germline V gene encodes CDR1 KGHSH and CDR2 LQKENI. Trimming took off 3 bases at V and 2 bases at J, with 8 bases between the two ends. The CDR3 extends over 13 amino acids.

For this clonotype: A much larger clonotype is one base distant, so this may be a read error. This chain links TRBV27 with TRBJ1-2; 7 bases match TRBD1. The CDR3 has 13 amino acids. V gave up 4 bases and J gave up 3 bases; unmatched junction bases: 2. Per the germline V gene, CDR1 is MNHEY and CDR2 is SMNVEV (reference sequence). CDR3 sequence reads: CASSYGTDYGYTF. In DNA form, the CDR3 reads TGTGCCAGCAGTTACGGGACAGACTATGGCTACACCTTC.

This chain joins TRBV20-1 and TRBJ2-7; 7 bases agree with TRBD2. CDR1 DFQATT and CDR2 SNEGSKA come from the germline V gene (reference sequence). The V and J ends lost 6 bases and 1 base, in that order; junction bases with no gene match: 12. The CDR3 has 15 amino acids. The CDR3 is CSAISMRERSYEQYF. The CDR3, as DNA: TGCAGTGCCATATCTATGCGGGAGCGATCCTACGAGCAGTACTTC.

This clonotype was observed a few times. As DNA, the CDR3 is TGCAGCGTTGGTCGGGACAGAGGAACCGGGGAGCTGTTTTTT. Residues: CSVGRDRGTGELFF. This chain links TRBV29-1 with TRBJ2-2; 7 nucleotides agree with TRBD1. The CDR3 loop spans 14 amino acids. Trimming cost V 4 bases and J 5 bases; bases outside gene matches: 7. Germline CDR1 SQVTM, CDR2 ANQGSEA.

This clonotype was recorded many times. The chain links TRBV5-1 to TRBJ2-1; 9 positions match TRBD1. Germline CDR1 is SGHRS and CDR2 is YFSETQ. The V gene end was trimmed by 0 bases and the J gene end by 8 bases; junction bases not matched to a gene: 9. The CDR3 consists of 16 residues. For the CDR3, the DNA is TGCGCCAGCAGCTTGGCAGGGTCACAGGGGGCGGATGAGCAGTTCTTC. Its protein is CASSLAGSQGADEQFF.

This chain joins TRBV18 and TRBJ2-7; D remains ambiguous. Germline CDR1 KGHSH, CDR2 LQKENI. This CDR3 is built from 12 residues. The germline V and J ends were trimmed by 3 bases and 7 bases, with 10 bases remaining between them. The CDR3: CASSPSTHEQYF. The CDR3 DNA reads as TGTGCCAGCTCACCGAGTACTCATGAGCAGTACTTC.

This clonotype was observed many times. CDR3 residues: CSAESGGAYEQYF. DNA for the CDR3: TGCAGTGCGGAAAGCGGGGGAGCCTACGAGCAGTACTTC. V and J are TRBV20-1 and TRBJ2-7; 8 bases match TRBD2. V was clipped by 6 bases and J by 2 bases; unmatched bases: 6. The germline V gene encodes CDR1 DFQATT and CDR2 SNEGSKA (reference sequence). The CDR3 runs to 13 residues.

In this sample, this clonotype turned up a few times. The chain has TRBV6-1 and TRBJ1-4; D not certain. Germline CDR1 is MNHNS and CDR2 is SASEGT. The CDR3 is 13 amino acids. Trimming cost V 2 bases and J 3 bases, with 4 bases left between them. The DNA of the CDR3 is TGTGCCAGCAGTGAACTTTCTAATGAAAAACTGTTTTTT. Residues: CASSELSNEKLFF.

This clonotype was seen ten or more times. The limits of the CDR3 on the DNA are not certain, so only TCRdb's listed CDR3 is given. The rearrangement links TRBV6-5 to TRBJ1-1; TRBD1 is the table's D call and was not checked against the DNA. The CDR3 numbers 14 amino acids, ends counted. Germline CDR1 reads MNHEY; CDR2 reads SVGAGI. CDR3 sequence reads: CASSFGAGDTEAFF.

This clonotype showed up many times. This chain's CDR3 is CASSIRDRGLPGANVLTF. CDR3 in DNA: TGTGCCAGCAGTATCCGGGACAGGGGGCTTCCTGGGGCCAACGTCCTGACTTTC. The chain couples TRBV28 to TRBJ2-6, with TRBD1 matching 12 bases. J gave up 2 bases and V 5 bases, and 7 bases lay outside the gene matches. The germline CDR1 and CDR2 sequences are MDHEN and SYDVKM. CDR3 length: 18 amino acids. The full variable domain, its missing parts supplied by reference TRBV28 and TRBJ2-6, is DVKVTQSSRYLVKRTGEKVFLECVQDMDHENMFWYRQDPGLGLRLIYFSYDVKMKEKGDIPEGYSVSREKKERFSLILESASTNQTSMYLCASSIRDRGLPGANVLTFGAGSRLTVL.

This sequence joins TRBV12-3 or TRBV12-4 and TRBJ2-1, with D perhaps TRBD1 or TRBD2 (6 bases each). There are 12 residues in the CDR3. V was cut by 8 bases and J by 9 bases, with 14 bases left in between. CDR3 residues: CASGPGAVEQFF. The CDR3 DNA sequence: TGTGCCAGCGGCCCGGGGGCCGTTGAGCAGTTCTTC.

A word on this clonotype: This likely reflects a read error, since a far larger clone is one base away. The gene calls are TRBV2 and TRBJ2-1, with TRBD2 matching over 7 bases. Gene TRBJ2-5 matches the end of the DNA better, so the J call may be wrong. CDR1 is SNHLY and CDR2 is FYNNEI in the germline V gene. There are 14 residues in the CDR3. CDR3 nucleotides: TGTGTCAGCGGCGGGGCGGGAGTTCAAGAGACCCAGTACTTC. Translation: CVSGGAGVQETQYF.

This clonotype occurred a few times. V usage is TRBV28 and J usage is TRBJ1-5; 11 bases are a match to TRBD1. Per the germline V gene, CDR1 is MDHEN and CDR2 is SYDVKM. J gave up 6 bases and V 6 bases, and 10 bases lay outside the gene matches. The CDR3 sequence is 16 residues long. The chain's CDR3 is CASRPSGQGARQPQHF. CDR3 bases: TGTGCCAGCAGACCATCCGGACAGGGGGCTCGTCAGCCCCAGCATTTT.

The V call is TRBV11-2, the J call TRBJ2-3; no definite D call. Trimming took off 2 bases at V and 1 base at J, with 7 bases between the two ends. The germline gives CDR1 SGHAT, CDR2 FQNNGV. The length of the CDR3 is 14 residues. CDR3 sequence: CASSLWFGTDTQYF. The CDR3 DNA follows: TGTGCCAGCAGCTTATGGTTTGGCACAGATACGCAGTATTTT. Using reference TRBV11-2 and TRBJ2-3 for the parts outside the CDR3, the full variable domain is EAGVAQSPRYKIIEKRQSVAFWCNPISGHATLYWYQQILGQGPKLLIQFQNNGVVDDSQLPKDRFSAERLKGVDSTLKIQPAKLEDSAVYLCASSLWFGTDTQYFGPGTRLTVL.

This clonotype showed up many times. V and J are TRBV13 and TRBJ2-3; D not certain. V lost 4 bases, J lost 7 bases, and 9 bases lay in between. CDR1 is PRHDT and CDR2 is FYEKMQ in the germline V gene (reference sequence). This CDR3 region has 12 residues. The CDR3: CASSWQTNTQYF. The CDR3 DNA is TGTGCCAGCAGCTGGCAAACAAATACGCAGTATTTT. The full variable domain, rest sourced from reference TRBV13 and TRBJ2-3, is AAGVIQSPRHLIKEKRETATLKCYPIPRHDTVYWYQQGPGQDPQFLISFYEKMQSDKGSIPDRFSAQQFSDYHSELNMSSLELGDSALYFCASSWQTNTQYFGPGTRLTVL.

The table lists this clonotype with a few counts. This may be a read error, as it is one base from a much larger clone. The genes are TRBV5-1 and TRBJ2-7; 14 positions match TRBD2. The germline CDR1 and CDR2 sequences are SGHRS and YFSETQ. The CDR3 sequence is 15 residues long. The CDR3 sequence is CASSLGLAGVGEQCF. The CDR3 DNA sequence: TGCGCCAGCAGCCTGGGACTAGCGGGAGTGGGGGAGCAGTGCTTC.

Note on this clonotype: Being one base from a much bigger clone, this may be a read error. J is TRBJ1-1 and V is TRBV7-8; D unclear. From germline, CDR1 is SGHVS and CDR2 FQNEAQ. This CDR3 has 14 residues. CDR3 protein: CAGSLEGWDTEAFF. For the CDR3, the DNA is TGTGCCGGCAGCTTAGAGGGTTGGGACACTGAAGCTTTCTTT.

The CDR3 coding sequence is TGTGCCAGCACCATAGCGGGAGCGACAGATACGCAGTATTTT. This codes for CASTIAGATDTQYF. V gene TRBV12-3 or TRBV12-4 combines with J gene TRBJ2-3; 9 nucleotides agree with TRBD2. Germline trimming cut 7 bases from V and 3 bases from J; bases unmatched to any gene: 5. This CDR3 is built from 14 residues.

J is TRBJ2-7 and V is TRBV6-1; 7 nucleotides agree with TRBD1. Germline V CDR1 and CDR2: MNHNS, SASEGT. There are 16 residues in the CDR3. The V gene end was trimmed by 5 bases and the J gene end by 2 bases; junction bases not matched to a gene: 12. The CDR3 loop reads CASSPGDRKITYEQYF. CDR3 in DNA: TGTGCCAGCAGTCCAGGGGACAGAAAGATTACCTACGAGCAGTACTTC.

This clonotype was counted at least ten times. The V and J genes are TRBV2 and TRBJ2-1; tentative D call: TRBD2 (6 bases). V was clipped by 8 bases and J by 12 bases, with 23 bases between them. This CDR3 spans 14 amino acids. Per germline, CDR1 SNHLY and CDR2 FYNNEI. The CDR3 reads CASGSPTVAVSQFF. The CDR3 bases are TGTGCCAGCGGTTCCCCTACTGTAGCGGTCTCGCAGTTCTTC.

The gene calls are TRBV15 and TRBJ1-4; D might be TRBD1 (5 bases). CDR3 length: 14 residues. Germline-derived CDR1 and CDR2 are LNHNV and YYDKDF (reference sequence). V dropped 1 base and J dropped 14 bases, with 17 bases sitting between them. The CDR3 loop reads CATSRGDSNRRLFF. CDR3 coding DNA: TGTGCCACCAGCAGAGGAGACAGTAACAGAAGGCTGTTTTTT.

This clonotype was observed at least ten times. The rearrangement joins TRBV12-3 or TRBV12-4 to TRBJ2-7, with no clear D. The CDR3 runs to 14 residues. With 6 bases removed from V and 6 bases from J, the gap between germline ends came to 18 bases. The CDR3 is CASRPQTVGGEQYF. For the CDR3, the DNA is TGTGCCAGCAGGCCCCAGACGGTCGGTGGCGAGCAGTACTTC.

This clonotype was picked up many times. The chain is built from TRBV27 and TRBJ2-7, with 11 nucleotides matching TRBD1. Looked up from germline, CDR1 is MNHEY and CDR2 is SMNVEV (reference sequence). The CDR3 consists of 15 residues. The J segment lost 2 bases and the V segment lost 5 bases, leaving 5 bases of the junction unmatched. The DNA of the CDR3 is TGTGCCAGCAGTCCGGACAGGGGGCGCGCCTACGAGCAGTACTTC. It codes for CASSPDRGRAYEQYF.

This clonotype was counted only a few times. This rearrangement joins TRBV28 to TRBJ1-2; D is uncertain. V lost 1 base and J lost 8, with 11 bases in between. The CDR3 is made up of 13 amino acids. Germline-derived CDR1 and CDR2 are MDHEN and SYDVKM. The CDR3, as DNA: TGTGCCAGCAGTTTATTGGTTGGGGAAGGCTACACCTTC. Translation: CASSLLVGEGYTF.

This clonotype came up many times. The V call is TRBV28, the J call TRBJ2-7; 9 bases match TRBD2. J was trimmed by 3 bases and V by 7 bases; bases with no gene match: 7. CDR1 and CDR2 (germline): MDHEN, SYDVKM. The CDR3 runs 14 residues. This CDR3 is CASTTSGRIYEQYF. CDR3 DNA: TGTGCCAGCACCACAAGCGGGAGGATCTACGAGCAGTACTTC. The full variable domain, its missing parts supplied by reference TRBV28 and TRBJ2-7, is DVKVTQSSRYLVKRTGEKVFLECVQDMDHENMFWYRQDPGLGLRLIYFSYDVKMKEKGDIPEGYSVSREKKERFSLILESASTNQTSMYLCASTTSGRIYEQYFGPGTRLTVT.

Details on this clonotype: Since a much larger clone is just one base distant, this may be a read error. This rearrangement joins TRBV6-5 to TRBJ2-7; D call uncertain. V lost 0 bases, J lost 1 base, and 7 bases lay in between. The CDR3 consists of 14 residues. Germline V lookup: CDR1 MNHEY, CDR2 SVGAGI. Written as DNA, the CDR3 is TGTGCCAGCAGTTACTCCCAGGCATCCTACGAGCAGTACTTC. Its protein product is CASSYSQASYEQYF.

In this sample, this clonotype turned up many times. The V call is TRBV7-9, the J call TRBJ2-1; the D is unclear. V lost 2 bases and J 6 bases, leaving 8 bases between the germline ends. CDR3 length: 13 amino acids. The V gene's germline CDR1 is SEHNR and CDR2 FQNEAQ (reference sequence). The CDR3 spells CASSLSSLNEQFF. The CDR3 DNA is TGTGCCAGCAGCTTATCCAGCCTCAATGAGCAGTTCTTC.

This clonotype has at least ten counts. The gene calls are TRBV6-1 and TRBJ2-1; 9 nucleotides line up with TRBD2. The CDR3 has 13 residues. The V segment lost 11 bases and the J segment 4 bases; nucleotides outside the gene matches: 6. Germline V gene sequence: CDR1 MNHNS, CDR2 SASEGT. The CDR3 coding sequence is TGTGCCGGGGGGACTAGCATGTACAATGAGCAGTTCTTC. It encodes CAGGTSMYNEQFF.

This clonotype was seen more than once but under ten times. The chain couples TRBV6-2 or TRBV6-3 to TRBJ2-4; 8 bases map to TRBD1. Looked up from germline, CDR1 is MNHEY and CDR2 is SVGEGT. V shed 6 bases, J shed 4 bases, and the junction held 8 bases outside the gene matches. The CDR3 sequence is 15 residues long. DNA of the CDR3: TGTGCCAGCAGGACTCGGACAGGGACAAAAAACATTCAGTACTTC. Protein sequence: CASRTRTGTKNIQYF.